One and the same sample provided the 12 T cell receptor beta chains below, sequenced in a study of control samples from healthy donors and cancer patients. TCRdb's copy holds only in-frame clones and misses some; the assay was immunoSEQ multiplex PCR. In the table there are about 160,000 clones, approximately 94% of which are singletons. The sequenced material came from blood. Receptor source: a woman in her thirties or forties in good health.

The chain is built from TRBV11-2 and TRBJ1-1; possibly TRBD1 for D (5 bases). The CDR3 is 14 residues long. V lost 7 bases and J lost 5, with 17 bases in between. Germline loops: CDR1 SGHAT, CDR2 FQNNGV. The CDR3 here is CASIPTDIRTEAFF. In DNA form, the CDR3 reads TGTGCCAGCATTCCGACAGATATTAGGACTGAAGCTTTCTTT.

The gene calls are TRBV9 and TRBJ2-7, with TRBD2 as a possible D gene (6 bases). Trimming took 3 bases from V and 3 from J, leaving 16 bases between them. This CDR3 is built from 15 residues. Germline CDR1 and CDR2: SGDLS and YYNGEE. CDR3 amino acids: CASSGRDSTNYEQYF. DNA for the CDR3: TGTGCCAGCAGCGGACGGGACTCGACAAACTACGAGCAGTACTTC. Variable domain in full (rest from reference TRBV9 and TRBJ2-7): DSGVTQTPKHLITATGQRVTLRCSPRSGDLSVYWYQQSLDQGLQFLIQYYNGEERAKGNILERFSAQQFPDLHSELNLSSLELGDSALYFCASSGRDSTNYEQYFGPGTRLTVT.

The chain employs TRBV7-2 and TRBJ1-5; weak D call: TRBD1 (6 bases). Trimming cost V 3 bases and J 0 bases, with 15 bases left between them. Germline V CDR1 and CDR2: SGHTA, FQGNSA. The CDR3 covers 17 residues. CDR3 region: CASSLGTSGDSNQPQHF. The CDR3 nucleotides are TGTGCCAGCAGCTTGGGGACCTCAGGGGATAGCAATCAGCCCCAGCATTTT.

This clone was observed once. V gene TRBV5-5 combines with J gene TRBJ1-4; no reliable D call. The CDR3 is 13 residues long. Germline-derived CDR1 and CDR2 are SGHKS and YYEKEE (reference sequence). Trimming shortened V by 4 bases and J by 11 bases, and 15 bases separated the two germline ends. The CDR3: CASSDAPVNKLFF. CDR3 coding DNA: TGTGCCAGCAGCGACGCCCCCGTCAACAAACTGTTTTTT.

The chain employs TRBV10-3 and TRBJ1-1, with TRBD1 matching 7 bases. From germline, CDR1 is ENHRY and CDR2 SYGVKD. Trimming removed 6 bases from V and 4 bases from J; junction bases left unmatched: 5. There are 13 residues in the CDR3. CDR3 nucleotide sequence: TGTGCCATCAGCCAGGGGGTGGGCACTGAAGCTTTCTTT. It codes for CAISQGVGTEAFF.

Points on this clone: The sample contains more than one DNA sequence encoding this CDR3. CDR3 region: CASGLGANTEAFF. CDR3 nucleotide sequence: TGTGCTAGTGGTTTGGGCGCGAACACTGAAGCTTTCTTT. The J gene is TRBJ1-1, the V gene TRBV12-5; the D is unclear. The V gene's germline CDR1 is LGHNT and CDR2 FRNRAP. This CDR3 is 13 amino acids long. The germline V and J ends were trimmed by 1 base and 1 base, with 4 bases remaining between them.

This sequence joins TRBV2 and TRBJ1-2; 7 nucleotides line up with TRBD1. The ends lost 5 bases at V and 8 bases at J; junction bases unmatched: 8. Looked up from germline, CDR1 is SNHLY and CDR2 is FYNNEI. The CDR3 runs to 13 residues. Here the CDR3 reads CASSFRQGVGYTF. DNA of the CDR3: TGTGCCAGCAGTTTCCGACAGGGCGTAGGCTACACCTTC. Using reference TRBV2 and TRBJ1-2 for the parts outside the CDR3, the full variable domain is EPEVTQTPSHQVTQMGQEVILRCVPISNHLYFYWYRQILGQKVEFLVSFYNNEISEKSEIFDDQFSVERPDGSNFTLKIRSTKLEDSAMYFCASSFRQGVGYTFGSGTRLTVV.

This rearrangement joins TRBV5-1 to TRBJ2-2, with 9 bases aligning to TRBD1. The germline CDR1 and CDR2 sequences are SGHRS and YFSETQ. The V gene end was trimmed by 4 bases and the J gene end by 5 bases; junction bases not matched to a gene: 6. The CDR3 runs 15 residues. The CDR3 region has the DNA TGCGCCAGCAGCGCGGGACAGGGAAGAACCGGGGAGCTGTTTTTT. This encodes CASSAGQGRTGELFF.

The chain links TRBV6-5 to TRBJ2-1; tentatively, D is TRBD1 (5 bases). V gave up 3 bases and J gave up 3 bases, with 9 bases separating them. Per germline, CDR1 MNHEY and CDR2 SVGAGI. This CDR3 has 14 amino acids. The CDR3 DNA reads TGTGCCAGCAGTTATAGCAGGGACTACAATGAGCAGTTCTTC. Encoded protein: CASSYSRDYNEQFF.

The gene calls are TRBV9 and TRBJ2-2; TRBD2 agrees at 13 bases. This CDR3 has 17 residues. Germline V gives CDR1 SGDLS, CDR2 YYNGEE. J was trimmed by 2 bases and V by 3 bases; bases with no gene match: 4. DNA of the CDR3: TGTGCCAGCAGCGAGGGGGGACTAGCGGGAAACACCGGGGAGCTGTTTTTT. This sequence encodes CASSEGGLAGNTGELFF.

V gene TRBV6-1 combines with J gene TRBJ1-2; D is ambiguous. Germline V gene sequence: CDR1 MNHNS, CDR2 SASEGT. V was cut by 1 base and J by 3 bases, with 9 bases left in between. The CDR3 extends over 14 amino acids. CDR3 nucleotides: TGTGCCAGCAGTGAAGACGGTGGACACTATGGCTACACCTTC. It translates to CASSEDGGHYGYTF.

The chain employs TRBV10-1 and TRBJ1-5, with D tentatively TRBD1 (6 bases). Germline V gives CDR1 WNHNN, CDR2 SYGVQD (reference sequence). The V end lost 10 bases, the J end lost 7 bases, and 44 bases lay between the germline ends. This CDR3 is 22 amino acids long. CDR3 loop: CANLQLRGGTIGRAGPYQPQHF. In DNA, the CDR3 is TGCGCCAACCTTCAACTGAGAGGGGGGACTATTGGGAGGGCAGGTCCATACCAGCCCCAGCATTTT.